Listed here is a single T cell receptor (beta chain). The antigen remains undetermined. Naive CD8 cells comprised CD45RO-negative, CCR7-positively selected cells, excluding terminally differentiated effector memory CD45RA+ cells. The data were obtained in a study of shared clonotypes between healthy human individuals. Turning to the study itself: Three CD4 naive, three CD4 memory, two CD8 naive and one CD8 memory plate were used per donor.

Regarding the study as a whole: Despite large depth, rarefaction showed incomplete sorted-subset sequencing.

The table came from immunoSEQ multiplex PCR; TCRdb's copy has only in-frame clones and leaves some out. The data show around 550,000 clones, 85% to 95% seen once. Source material: naive CD8+ T cells sorted from blood. The sequence was collected from a young woman in good health.

CDR3 DNA: TGTGCCAGCAGCGACGCCGGGACAGGGGACACTGAAGCTTTCTTT. It is translated as CASSDAGTGDTEAFF. V usage is TRBV9 and J usage is TRBJ1-1; 10 bases fit TRBD1. Germline-derived CDR1 and CDR2 are SGDLS and YYNGEE. CDR3 length: 15 residues. V lost 3 bases and J lost 3; bases outside the gene matches: 5.